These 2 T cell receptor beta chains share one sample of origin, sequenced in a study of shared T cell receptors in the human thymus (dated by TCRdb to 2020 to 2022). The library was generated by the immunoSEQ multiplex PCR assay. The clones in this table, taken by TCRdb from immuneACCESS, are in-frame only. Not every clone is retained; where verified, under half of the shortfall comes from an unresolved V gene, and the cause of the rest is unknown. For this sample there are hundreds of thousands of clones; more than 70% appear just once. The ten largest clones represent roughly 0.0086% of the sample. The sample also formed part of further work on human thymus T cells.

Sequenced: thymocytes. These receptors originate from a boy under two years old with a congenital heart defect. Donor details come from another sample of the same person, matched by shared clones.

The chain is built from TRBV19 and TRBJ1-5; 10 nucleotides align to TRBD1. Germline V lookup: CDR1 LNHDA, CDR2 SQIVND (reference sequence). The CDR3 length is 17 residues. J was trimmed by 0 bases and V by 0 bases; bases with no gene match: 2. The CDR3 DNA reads TGTGCCAGTAGTATAGAGGACAGGGGGGATAGCAATCAGCCCCAGCATTTT. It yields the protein CASSIEDRGDSNQPQHF. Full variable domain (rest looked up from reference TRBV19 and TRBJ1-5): DGGITQSPKYLFRKEGQNVTLSCEQNLNHDAMYWYRQDPGQGLRLIYYSQIVNDFQKGDIAEGYSVSREKKESFPLTVTSAQKNPTAFYLCASSIEDRGDSNQPQHFGDGTRLSIL.

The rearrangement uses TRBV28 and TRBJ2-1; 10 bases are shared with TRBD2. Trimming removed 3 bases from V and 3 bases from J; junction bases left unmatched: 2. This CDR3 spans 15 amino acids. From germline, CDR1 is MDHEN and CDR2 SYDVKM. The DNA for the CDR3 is TGTGCCAGCAGTTTTACTAGCGGGATCTACAATGAGCAGTTCTTC. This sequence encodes CASSFTSGIYNEQFF.